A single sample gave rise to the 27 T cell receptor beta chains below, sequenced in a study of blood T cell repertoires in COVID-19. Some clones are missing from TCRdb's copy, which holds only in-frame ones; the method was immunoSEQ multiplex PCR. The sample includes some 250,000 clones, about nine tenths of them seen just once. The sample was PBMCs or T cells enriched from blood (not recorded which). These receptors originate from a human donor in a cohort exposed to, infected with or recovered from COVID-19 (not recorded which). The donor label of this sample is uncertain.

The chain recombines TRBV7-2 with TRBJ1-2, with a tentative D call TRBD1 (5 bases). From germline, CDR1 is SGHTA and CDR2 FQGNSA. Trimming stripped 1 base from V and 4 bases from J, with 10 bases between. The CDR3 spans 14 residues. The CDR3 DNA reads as TGTGCCAGCAGCTTAGGCAGGGCCTCCTATGGCTACACCTTC. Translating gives CASSLGRASYGYTF.

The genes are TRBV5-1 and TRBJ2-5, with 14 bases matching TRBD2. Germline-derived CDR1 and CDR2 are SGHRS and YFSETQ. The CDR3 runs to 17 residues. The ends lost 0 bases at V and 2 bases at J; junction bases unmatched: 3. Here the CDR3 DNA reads TGCGCCAGCAGCTTGGGACTAGCGGGGGGGTTTCAAGAGACCCAGTACTTC. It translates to CASSLGLAGGFQETQYF.

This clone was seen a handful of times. The CDR3: CASSPTVTGDQPQHF. In DNA, the CDR3 is TGCGCCAGCAGCCCTACGGTGACAGGGGATCAGCCCCAGCATTTT. This chain joins TRBV4-3 and TRBJ1-5; 8 positions agree with TRBD1. J gave up 5 bases and V 4 bases, and 7 bases lay outside the gene matches. The CDR3 length is 15 residues. Germline CDR1 and CDR2: LGHNA and YSLEER.

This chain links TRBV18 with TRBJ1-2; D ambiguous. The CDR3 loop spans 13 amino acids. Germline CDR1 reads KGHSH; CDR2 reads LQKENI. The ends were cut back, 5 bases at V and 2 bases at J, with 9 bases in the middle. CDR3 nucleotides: TGTGCCAGCTCATTCGAGGGAAACTATGGCTACACCTTC. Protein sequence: CASSFEGNYGYTF.

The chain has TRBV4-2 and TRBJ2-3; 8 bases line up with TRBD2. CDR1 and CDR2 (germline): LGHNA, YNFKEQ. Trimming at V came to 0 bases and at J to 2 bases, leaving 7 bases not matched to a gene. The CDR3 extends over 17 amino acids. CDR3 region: CASSQESSGRFTDTQYF. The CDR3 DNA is TGTGCCAGCAGCCAAGAGTCTAGCGGGCGATTCACAGATACGCAGTATTTT.

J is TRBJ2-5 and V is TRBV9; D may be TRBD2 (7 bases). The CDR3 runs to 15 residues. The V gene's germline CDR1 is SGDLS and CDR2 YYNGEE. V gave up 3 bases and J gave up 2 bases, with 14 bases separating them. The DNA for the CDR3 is TGTGCCAGCAGCGAGGGGGGGGCCCCTCAAGAGACCCAGTACTTC. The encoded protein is CASSEGGAPQETQYF.

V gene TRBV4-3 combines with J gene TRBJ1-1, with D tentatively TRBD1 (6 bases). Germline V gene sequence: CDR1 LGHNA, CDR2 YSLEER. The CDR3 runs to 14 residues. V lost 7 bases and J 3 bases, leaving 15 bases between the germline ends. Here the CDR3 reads CASTSGGADTEAFF. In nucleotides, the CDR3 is TGCGCCAGCACCTCGGGGGGGGCCGACACTGAAGCTTTCTTT.

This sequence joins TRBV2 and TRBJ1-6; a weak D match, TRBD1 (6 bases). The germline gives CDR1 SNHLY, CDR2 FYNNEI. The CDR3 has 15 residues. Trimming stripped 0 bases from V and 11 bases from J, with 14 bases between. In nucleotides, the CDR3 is TGTGCCAGCAGTGAAGCCCAGGACAGCCAACCACCCCTCCACTTT. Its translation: CASSEAQDSQPPLHF.

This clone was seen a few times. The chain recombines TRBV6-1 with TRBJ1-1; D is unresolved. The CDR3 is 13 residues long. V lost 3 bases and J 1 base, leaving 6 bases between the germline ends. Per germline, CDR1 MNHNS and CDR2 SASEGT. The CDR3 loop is CASSERTNTEAFF. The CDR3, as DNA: TGTGCCAGCAGTGAGCGAACGAACACTGAAGCTTTCTTT.

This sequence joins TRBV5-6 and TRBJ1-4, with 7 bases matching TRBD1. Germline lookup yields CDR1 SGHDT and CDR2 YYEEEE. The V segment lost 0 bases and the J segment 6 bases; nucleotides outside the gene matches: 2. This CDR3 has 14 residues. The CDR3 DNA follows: TGTGCCAGCAGCTTGGCGGGGACAGATGAAAAACTGTTTTTT. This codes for CASSLAGTDEKLFF.

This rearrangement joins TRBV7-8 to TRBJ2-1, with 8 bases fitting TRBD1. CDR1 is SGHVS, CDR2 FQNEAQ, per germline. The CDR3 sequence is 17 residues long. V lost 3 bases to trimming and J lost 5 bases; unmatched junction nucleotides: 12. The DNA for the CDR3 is TGTGCCAGCAGCTTCCTTCAGGACAGGGCTCTACACAATGAGCAGTTCTTC. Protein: CASSFLQDRALHNEQFF.

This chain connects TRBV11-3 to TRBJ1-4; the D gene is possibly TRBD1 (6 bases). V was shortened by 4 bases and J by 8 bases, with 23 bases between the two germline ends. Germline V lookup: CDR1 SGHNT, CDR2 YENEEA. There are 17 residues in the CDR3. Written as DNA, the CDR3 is TGTGCCAGCAGCTCCACTCTAAACAGGGTGATAGTAGAAAAACTGTTTTTT. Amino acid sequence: CASSSTLNRVIVEKLFF.

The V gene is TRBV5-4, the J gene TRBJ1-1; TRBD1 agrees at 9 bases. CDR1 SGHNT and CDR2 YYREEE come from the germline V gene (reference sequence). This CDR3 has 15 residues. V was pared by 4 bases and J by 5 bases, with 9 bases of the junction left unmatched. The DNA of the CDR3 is TGTGCCAGCAGCCAGACAGGGGGGCGGTATACTGAAGCTTTCTTT. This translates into CASSQTGGRYTEAFF.

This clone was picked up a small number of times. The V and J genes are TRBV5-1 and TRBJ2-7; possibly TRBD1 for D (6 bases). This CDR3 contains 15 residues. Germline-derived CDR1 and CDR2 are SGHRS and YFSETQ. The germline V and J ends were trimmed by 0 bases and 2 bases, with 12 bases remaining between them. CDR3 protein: CASSLAQRGTYEQYF. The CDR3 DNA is TGCGCCAGCAGCTTGGCCCAGAGGGGGACCTACGAGCAGTACTTC.

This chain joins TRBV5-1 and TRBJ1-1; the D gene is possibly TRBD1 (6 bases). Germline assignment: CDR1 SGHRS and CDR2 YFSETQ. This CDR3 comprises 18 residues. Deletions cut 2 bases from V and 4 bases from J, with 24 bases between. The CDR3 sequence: CASSFLGAGATSGTEAFF. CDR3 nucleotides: TGCGCCAGCAGCTTCCTTGGGGCAGGGGCTACCTCCGGCACTGAAGCTTTCTTT.

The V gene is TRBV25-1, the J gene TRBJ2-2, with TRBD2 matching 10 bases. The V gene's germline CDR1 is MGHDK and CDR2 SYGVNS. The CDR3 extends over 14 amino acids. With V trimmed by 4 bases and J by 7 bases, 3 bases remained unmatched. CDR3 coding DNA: TGTGCCAGCAGTGTAGCGGGGGGTCACGGGGAGCTGTTTTTT. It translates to CASSVAGGHGELFF.

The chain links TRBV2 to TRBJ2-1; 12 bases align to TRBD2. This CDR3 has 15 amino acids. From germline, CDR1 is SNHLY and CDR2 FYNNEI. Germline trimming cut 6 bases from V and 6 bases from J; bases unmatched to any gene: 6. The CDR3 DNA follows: TGTGCCAGCAGGGGAGGACTAGCGGGGCTCAATGAGCAGTTCTTC. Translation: CASRGGLAGLNEQFF.

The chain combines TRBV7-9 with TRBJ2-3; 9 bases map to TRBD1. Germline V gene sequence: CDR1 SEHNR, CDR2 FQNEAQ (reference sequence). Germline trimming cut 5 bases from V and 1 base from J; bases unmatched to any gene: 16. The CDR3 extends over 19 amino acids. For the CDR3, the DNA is TGTGCCAGCAGCGGGCCCGGGACAGGGAAGGGTTGGGGCACAGATACGCAGTATTTT. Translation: CASSGPGTGKGWGTDTQYF. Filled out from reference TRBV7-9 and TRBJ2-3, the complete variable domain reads DTGVSQNPRHKITKRGQNVTFRCDPISEHNRLYWYRQTLGQGPEFLTYFQNEAQLEKSRLLSDRFSAERPKGSFSTLEIQRTEQGDSAMYLCASSGPGTGKGWGTDTQYFGPGTRLTVL.

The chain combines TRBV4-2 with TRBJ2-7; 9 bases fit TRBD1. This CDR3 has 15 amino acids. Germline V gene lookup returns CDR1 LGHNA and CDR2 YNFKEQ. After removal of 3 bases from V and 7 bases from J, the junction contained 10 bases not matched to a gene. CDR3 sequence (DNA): TGTGCCAGCAGCCAGGGCCCGACAGGGGGGTTGGAGCAGTACTTC. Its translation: CASSQGPTGGLEQYF.

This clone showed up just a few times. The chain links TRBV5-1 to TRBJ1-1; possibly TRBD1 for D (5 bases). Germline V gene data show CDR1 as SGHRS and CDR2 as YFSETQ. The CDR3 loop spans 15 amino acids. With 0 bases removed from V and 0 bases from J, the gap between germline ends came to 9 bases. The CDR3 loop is CASSLEGYLNTEAFF. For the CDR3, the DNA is TGCGCCAGCAGCTTGGAGGGGTATTTGAACACTGAAGCTTTCTTT.

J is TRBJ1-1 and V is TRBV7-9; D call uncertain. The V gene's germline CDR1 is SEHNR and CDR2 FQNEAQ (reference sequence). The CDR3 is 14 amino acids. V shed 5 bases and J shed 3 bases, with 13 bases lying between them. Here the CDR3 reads CASSRPIRDTEAFF. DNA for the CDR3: TGTGCCAGCAGCCGCCCCATTCGAGACACTGAAGCTTTCTTT.

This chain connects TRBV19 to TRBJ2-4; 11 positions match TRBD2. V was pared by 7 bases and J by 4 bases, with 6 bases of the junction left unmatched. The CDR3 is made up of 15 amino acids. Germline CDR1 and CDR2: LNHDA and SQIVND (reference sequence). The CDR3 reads CASILAGALKNIQYF. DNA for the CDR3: TGTGCCAGTATACTAGCGGGGGCCTTAAAAAACATTCAGTACTTC.

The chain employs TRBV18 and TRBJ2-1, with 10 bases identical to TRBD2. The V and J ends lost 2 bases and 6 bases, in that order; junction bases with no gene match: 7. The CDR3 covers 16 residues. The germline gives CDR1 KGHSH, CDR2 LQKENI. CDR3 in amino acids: CASSPTFTSGINEQFF. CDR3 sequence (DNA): TGTGCCAGCTCACCAACGTTCACTAGCGGGATCAATGAGCAGTTCTTC.

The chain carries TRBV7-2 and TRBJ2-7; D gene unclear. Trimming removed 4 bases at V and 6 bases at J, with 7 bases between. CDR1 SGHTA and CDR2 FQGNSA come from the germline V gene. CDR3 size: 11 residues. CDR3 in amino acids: CASSSLSEQYF. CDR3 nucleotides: TGTGCCAGCAGCTCGCTCAGCGAGCAGTACTTC.

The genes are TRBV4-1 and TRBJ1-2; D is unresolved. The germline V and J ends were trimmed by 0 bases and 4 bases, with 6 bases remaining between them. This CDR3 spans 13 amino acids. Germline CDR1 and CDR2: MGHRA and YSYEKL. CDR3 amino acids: CASSQERIYGYTF. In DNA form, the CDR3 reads TGCGCCAGCAGCCAAGAGAGAATCTATGGCTACACCTTC.

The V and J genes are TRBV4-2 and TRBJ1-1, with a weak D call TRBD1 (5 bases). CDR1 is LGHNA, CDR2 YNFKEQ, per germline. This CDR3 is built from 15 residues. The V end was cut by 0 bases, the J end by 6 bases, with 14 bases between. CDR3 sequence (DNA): TGTGCCAGCAGCCAAGATGGCAGGGAAAACGCTGAAGCTTTCTTT. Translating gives CASSQDGRENAEAFF.

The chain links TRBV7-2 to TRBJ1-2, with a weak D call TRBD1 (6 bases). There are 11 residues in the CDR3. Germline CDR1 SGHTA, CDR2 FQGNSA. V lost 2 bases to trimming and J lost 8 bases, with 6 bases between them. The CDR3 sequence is CASSLTGGYTF. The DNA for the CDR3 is TGTGCCAGCAGCTTAACAGGGGGCTACACCTTC.